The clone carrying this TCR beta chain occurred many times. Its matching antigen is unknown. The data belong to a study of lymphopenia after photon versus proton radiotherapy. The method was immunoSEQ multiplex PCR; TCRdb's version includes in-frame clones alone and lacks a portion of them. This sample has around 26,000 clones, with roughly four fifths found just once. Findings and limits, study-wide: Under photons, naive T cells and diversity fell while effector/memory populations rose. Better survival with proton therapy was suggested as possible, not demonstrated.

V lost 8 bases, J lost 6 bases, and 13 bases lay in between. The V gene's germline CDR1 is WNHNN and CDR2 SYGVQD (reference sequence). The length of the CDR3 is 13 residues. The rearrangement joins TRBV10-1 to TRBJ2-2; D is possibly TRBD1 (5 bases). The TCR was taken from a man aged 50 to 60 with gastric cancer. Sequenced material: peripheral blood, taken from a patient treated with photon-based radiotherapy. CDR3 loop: CASGEQVAGELFF. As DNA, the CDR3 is TGCGCCAGCGGGGAACAGGTGGCCGGGGAGCTGTTTTTT.